Below, one TCR beta chain is given with its context. Its antigen remains undetermined. Base qualities are missing; no much larger clone stands one base away. The sample comes from a study of beta chain features in type 1 diabetes (dated by TCRdb to the late 2010s). Notes on the research overall: Patients and healthy donors did not differ in mean age, gender distribution, total cell number or subset yield. Regulatory and stem cell-like memory subsets were obtained from only 8 patients and about 8 healthy donors, while naive and central memory subsets were obtained from all 30 or so donors. The study compared TCRB repertoires of sorted circulating CD4+ T cell subsets between recently diagnosed type 1 diabetes patients and matched healthy donors. A total of around 110,000,000 sorted cells were examined across all samples, and RNA yield correlated strongly with the number of cells per subset. Study-level results and caveats: Only small numbers of individuals were included in the HLA sub-analyses, which left unresolved whether HLA type had any influence on TCRB rearrangement. Fewer insertions and more nucleotide deletions at VDJ recombination sites were observed in patients with type 1 diabetes, implying thymic rearrangement abnormalities. Shorter templates might be favored by PCR, yet because patient and control samples were amplified and corrected together, any such skew would affect both groups equally. Because cDNA was sequenced instead of genomic DNA, highly expressing activated cells could be over-represented, though the groups showed no difference in activation or CD3 levels. The naive, central memory and regulatory TCRB repertoires appeared to resemble one another more closely among patients than among healthy donors. A moderate but significant shortening of TCRB CDR3 length was observed in type 1 diabetes patients in all four CD4+ subsets.

The High Capacity cDNA Reverse Transcription Kit was used to reverse transcribe all of the isolated RNA, meaning that expressed TCRB transcripts were what got sequenced. Deep immunoSEQ sequencing was applied to naive, central memory and regulatory T cell samples, giving an average of about 3.57 million total reads per sample. Sorted cells were lysed in RLT buffer, and RNA was extracted using DNase-treated RNeasy Micro or Mini kits according to cell number. Each cell subset was processed separately to prevent cross-contamination, with patient and healthy donor samples processed together. The immunoSEQ multiplex PCR was used to amplify TCRB sequences from cDNA, generating 87-bp fragments that spanned the CDR3 region. Sequencing of the amplicons was performed on the Illumina HiSeq platform. Under the source paper's analysis protocol: PCR bias was computationally corrected using synthetic template baselines, reads within Hamming distance 2 were collapsed, and singletons that could not be merged were discarded. Reads were aligned against IMGT to assign V, D and J genes, CDR3 length and insertions or deletions at six rearrangement sites. Clonotype counts were normalized to sorted cell number within each subset before computing true diversity and Gini coefficients with the tcR R package. The overlap coefficient, calculated on TCRB nucleotide sequences, was used to measure repertoire sharing. The immuneACCESS repertoire file appears here via TCRdb, limited to in-frame rearrangements. These files lack a portion of the clones; in checked studies, under half of the deficit traces to unresolved V genes, and the cause of the others is not known. V, J and clone size are taken as reported in that table, and D and trimming were inferred from the DNA itself. For this sample the table gives roughly 140,000 clones, of which 40% to 60% were detected only once. The ten largest clones add up to around 0.42% of the sample.

The CDR3 spans 12 residues, from the cysteine through the phenylalanine. The CDR3 DNA has 36 bases and is translated from base 1. CDR1 and CDR2, per the germline V gene (reference sequence), are MNHEY and SMNVEV. V gives up 4 bases and J gives up 2 bases, and the segment between their germline ends measures 4 bases. Each donor gave one peripheral blood draw, roughly 0.12 L on average, collected into heparinised tubes. A BD FACSAria II and a panel including CD45RO, CCR7, CD25, CD127, CD95 and CD27 were used to sort naive, central memory, regulatory and stem cell-like memory CD4+ T cells. Every sorted population had a purity above 98%. PBMCs were isolated immediately by Lymphoprep density gradient centrifugation and stained directly without culture. So that batch effects would be minimized, each experiment stained and sorted samples in pairs, pairing one healthy donor with one patient.

The sequenced sample was Tregs from blood. Per the publication, the cell subset or site label means: regulatory CD4+ T cells. The receptor comes from a man younger than 35 in good health. The chain is made from TRBV27 and TRBJ2-3, with the D gene not clear enough to name. The CDR3 in this case is CASSSNTDTQYF. The sequenced DNA: TGTGCCAGCAGTTCCAACACAGATACGCAGTATTTT.